Below, 3 T cell receptor beta chains from the same sample are listed, as sequenced in a study of blood T cell repertoires in COVID-19. TCRdb's copy holds only in-frame clones and misses some; the assay was immunoSEQ multiplex PCR. The sample consists of 250,000 or so clones, 70% to 90% of them appearing once. Sequencing input: peripheral blood. The receptor set was obtained from an older woman with active or convalescent COVID-19.

This clone occurred once. The chain uses TRBV11-3 and TRBJ2-5; TRBD2 agrees at 10 bases. The CDR3 covers 15 residues. The junction had 5 bases not matched to a gene; V was cut back by 4 bases and J by 3 bases. The germline V gene encodes CDR1 SGHNT and CDR2 YENEEA. The CDR3 nucleotides are TGTGCCAGCAGCTCGAGGCTAGCGGGGGAAGAGACCCAGTACTTC. Encoded protein: CASSSRLAGEETQYF.

The rearrangement uses TRBV10-3 and TRBJ2-7; 7 bases fit TRBD1. From germline, CDR1 is ENHRY and CDR2 SYGVKD. This CDR3 contains 14 residues. With 2 bases clipped from V and 6 bases from J, the junction kept 7 bases outside the gene matches. The CDR3 spells CAISETRTGGEQYF. Written as DNA, the CDR3 is TGTGCCATCAGTGAGACGAGGACAGGTGGCGAGCAGTACTTC.

This sequence joins TRBV25-1 and TRBJ1-1; D gene uncertain. The CDR3 consists of 13 residues. Looked up from germline, CDR1 is MGHDK and CDR2 is SYGVNS. Trimming took 10 bases from V and 3 from J, leaving 15 bases between them. The CDR3 region is CATRTIGDTEAFF. The CDR3 DNA follows: TGTGCCACCCGGACGATCGGGGACACTGAAGCTTTCTTT.